The 31 T cell receptor beta chains given below trace back to one sample, sequenced in a study of blood T cells in healthy people across ages. Then a second PCR, running roughly 7 to 11 cycles, was carried out with a sample-barcoded 5' primer and a J-beta primer mix. From the 5' RACE reads, TCRdb called clonotypes with MiXCR, one entry per CDR3 protein. This sample has 550,000 to 750,000 distinct CDR3 sequences, with about 21% found just once. Sample: blood. Every receptor here comes from a man between 65 and 79 years old in good health.

This clonotype was counted only a few times. The CDR3 nucleotides are TGTGCCACCAGCAGACTTCTAGCGGCTAGCACAGATACGCAGTATTTT. Protein: CATSRLLAASTDTQYF. The chain couples TRBV15 to TRBJ2-3; 7 positions agree with TRBD2. V trimming: 2 bases; J trimming: 0 bases; junction bases outside the gene matches: 5. This CDR3 is built from 16 residues. Germline V gene data show CDR1 as LNHNV and CDR2 as YYDKDF (reference sequence). Based on the CDR3 plus reference TRBV15 and TRBJ2-3, the full variable domain is DAMVIQNPRYQVTQFGKPVTLSCSQTLNHNVMYWYQQKSSQAPKLLFHYYDKDFNNEADTPDNFQSRRPNTSFCFLDIRSPGLGDTAMYLCATSRLLAASTDTQYFGPGTRLTVL.

The CDR3 region is CATSRDQATHLRGEQFF. The CDR3 DNA sequence: TGTGCCACCAGCAGAGATCAAGCAACACACCTTCGGGGTGAGCAGTTCTTC. The gene calls are TRBV15 and TRBJ2-5; weak D call: TRBD2 (5 bases). The DNA end favors TRBJ2-1, so the J call may be wrong. The CDR3 is 17 amino acids. Germline loops: CDR1 LNHNV, CDR2 YYDKDF (reference sequence).

This sequence joins TRBV6-1 and TRBJ2-6, with D hard to call. This CDR3 is 13 amino acids long. V shed 10 bases and J shed 0 bases, with 7 bases lying between them. Germline assignment: CDR1 MNHNS and CDR2 SASEGT. In DNA form, the CDR3 reads TGTGCCACAGGTATCTCTGGGGCCAACGTCCTGACTTTC. Translation gives CATGISGANVLTF.

Details on this clonotype: Likely a read error: the CDR3 ends without its conserved phenylalanine or tryptophan. This chain links TRBV7-2 with TRBJ2-7, with 9 bases identical to TRBD1. In germline, CDR1 is SGHTA, CDR2 FQGNSA. After removal of 1 base from V and 2 bases from J, the junction contained 3 bases not matched to a gene. The CDR3 has 15 residues. The CDR3 loop reads CASSLGQGGTYEQYS. The CDR3 DNA reads as TGTGCCAGCAGCTTAGGACAGGGGGGCACCTACGAGCAGTACTCC.

This sequence joins TRBV28 and TRBJ2-5; no clear D. The closer fit of TRBJ2-7 to the DNA end suggests the J call may be wrong. The germline CDR1 and CDR2 sequences are MDHEN and SYDVKM. The CDR3 contains 13 residues. CDR3: CASKTDAAYEQYF. The CDR3 bases are TGTGCCAGCAAAACGGACGCAGCCTACGAGCAGTACTTC.

This clonotype was picked up a small number of times. The CDR3 region has the DNA TGTGCCAGCAAAAAGTTGGCTAGCGGTAGCACAGATACGCAGTATTTT. Translation: CASKKLASGSTDTQYF. The chain carries TRBV6-2 or TRBV6-3 and TRBJ2-3; TRBD2 agrees at 7 bases. CDR1 is MNHEY and CDR2 is SVGEGT in the germline V gene. Trimming took 7 bases from V and 0 from J; bases not matched to a gene: 10. This CDR3 has 16 amino acids.

This chain joins TRBV20-1 and TRBJ2-3, with 11 bases matching TRBD2. Losses at the gene ends were 5 bases for V and 0 bases for J; bases not matched to a gene: 10. CDR1 is DFQATT and CDR2 is SNEGSKA in the germline V gene (reference sequence). The CDR3 covers 17 residues. CDR3 amino acids: CSAWGQTSGASTDTQYF. CDR3 nucleotides: TGCAGTGCTTGGGGTCAGACTAGCGGGGCTAGCACAGATACGCAGTATTTT.

This clonotype was observed a handful of times. The chain combines TRBV12-3 or TRBV12-4 with TRBJ1-2, with a possible D match to TRBD1 (6 bases). This CDR3 spans 14 amino acids. V shed 0 bases and J shed 6 bases, with 11 bases lying between them. CDR3 amino acids: CASSLAAGVDGYTF. Here the CDR3 DNA reads TGTGCCAGCAGTTTAGCGGCAGGGGTGGATGGCTACACCTTC.

This clonotype has only a few counts. V is TRBV9 and J is TRBJ2-7; D gene unclear. Per the germline V gene, CDR1 is SGDLS and CDR2 is YYNGEE. The CDR3 length is 16 residues. V dropped 1 base and J dropped 0 bases, with 14 bases sitting between them. The DNA for the CDR3 is TGTGCCAGCAGCGTAAGCCCCGCACGGAGCTCCTACGAGCAGTACTTC. Translating it yields CASSVSPARSSYEQYF. Supplemented by reference TRBV9 and TRBJ2-7, the full variable domain reads DSGVTQTPKHLITATGQRVTLRCSPRSGDLSVYWYQQSLDQGLQFLIQYYNGEERAKGNILERFSAQQFPDLHSELNLSSLELGDSALYFCASSVSPARSSYEQYFGPGTRLTVT.

The J gene is TRBJ2-1, the V gene TRBV4-3; 7 nucleotides agree with TRBD1. TRBJ2-5 explains the end of the DNA better; the J call may be wrong. Germline CDR1 and CDR2: LGHNA and YSLEER. The CDR3 is made up of 18 amino acids. For the CDR3, the DNA is TGCGCCAGCAGCCAAGATTTTACGGCAGGGGGTACTGGTGAGACCCAGTACTTC. Translated: CASSQDFTAGGTGETQYF.

This clonotype has just a few counts. The rearrangement joins TRBV20-1 to TRBJ2-3; 14 positions match TRBD2. Losses at the gene ends were 3 bases for V and 5 bases for J; bases not matched to a gene: 4. The germline CDR1 and CDR2 sequences are DFQATT and SNEGSKA (reference sequence). The CDR3 extends over 15 amino acids. The CDR3 DNA reads TGCAGTGCTAGGGGACTAGCGGGAGAGGGAGATACGCAGTATTTT. Translating it yields CSARGLAGEGDTQYF.

This clonotype was recorded many times. This sequence joins TRBV3-1 and TRBJ2-1; possible D gene TRBD2, 6 bases. Germline values: CDR1 LGHDT, CDR2 YNNKEL (reference sequence). The V gene lost 6 bases and the J gene lost 5 bases, with 20 bases spanning the gap. CDR3 length: 16 amino acids. In DNA form, the CDR3 reads TGTGCCAGCAGTCCCAGGGAGGATTCTGTAAACAATGAGCAGTTCTTC. Encoded protein: CASSPREDSVNNEQFF.

The chain has TRBV3-1 and TRBJ1-4; 9 bases are a match to TRBD1. This CDR3 spans 14 amino acids. After removal of 5 bases from V and 11 bases from J, the junction contained 9 bases not matched to a gene. Germline CDR1 reads LGHDT; CDR2 reads YNNKEL (reference sequence). Here the CDR3 reads CASSADRGKGKLFF. CDR3 coding DNA: TGTGCCAGCAGCGCCGACAGGGGGAAGGGGAAACTGTTTTTT.

This clonotype was picked up a small number of times. The chain links TRBV20-1 to TRBJ2-1; D unresolved. The V gene lost 3 bases and the J gene lost 7 bases, with 10 bases spanning the gap. CDR3 length: 12 residues. Germline CDR1 is DFQATT and CDR2 is SNEGSKA (reference sequence). In DNA, the CDR3 is TGCAGTGCTAGTCAAAACGGAAATGAGCAGTTCTTC. As protein: CSASQNGNEQFF.

The chain has TRBV12-3 or TRBV12-4 and TRBJ1-1; TRBD1 matches at 11 bases. V lost 5 bases to trimming and J lost 5 bases; unmatched junction nucleotides: 10. The CDR3 loop spans 16 amino acids. The chain's CDR3 is CASSPLRDRGRTEAFF. CDR3 DNA: TGTGCCAGCAGTCCCCTCCGGGACAGGGGGAGGACTGAAGCTTTCTTT.

This clonotype occurred a few times. This rearrangement joins TRBV29-1 to TRBJ1-1; D ambiguous. Looked up from germline, CDR1 is SQVTM and CDR2 is ANQGSEA. V lost 6 bases and J 4 bases, leaving 18 bases between the germline ends. The CDR3 contains 14 residues. This CDR3 reads CSVKTDGTGTEAFF. CDR3 DNA sequence: TGCAGCGTCAAAACCGACGGTACGGGCACTGAAGCTTTCTTT.

This clonotype has more than one count but fewer than ten. The gene calls are TRBV12-3 or TRBV12-4 and TRBJ1-6, with 7 bases identical to TRBD1. There are 16 residues in the CDR3. With 6 bases clipped from V and 0 bases from J, the junction kept 5 bases outside the gene matches. The CDR3 region has the DNA TGTGCCAGCAGCCAACAGGGGACCTCCTATAATTCACCCCTCCACTTT. It codes for CASSQQGTSYNSPLHF.

For the CDR3, the DNA is TGTGCCAGCAGCTTTAGCGGGAGGGAGTACAATGAGCAGTTCTTC. This encodes CASSFSGREYNEQFF. The chain recombines TRBV7-3 with TRBJ2-5, with 11 bases that match TRBD2. The J call is doubtful: the DNA matches TRBJ2-1 better. This CDR3 spans 15 amino acids. CDR1 SGHTA and CDR2 FQGTGA come from the germline V gene.

This chain connects TRBV18 to TRBJ2-2, with a weak D call TRBD1 (6 bases). CDR3 length: 18 residues. The V gene's germline CDR1 is KGHSH and CDR2 LQKENI. Trimming left V 0 bases short and J 0 bases short, with 14 bases between. The CDR3 spells CASSPPGARFANTGELFF. The CDR3 DNA is TGTGCCAGCTCACCACCGGGGGCGCGGTTCGCGAACACCGGGGAGCTGTTTTTT.

This sequence joins TRBV3-1 and TRBJ2-5, with TRBD1 matching over 7 bases. The DNA end is more similar to TRBJ2-7, so the J call may be wrong. CDR3 length equals 16 residues. The germline V gene encodes CDR1 LGHDT and CDR2 YNNKEL (reference sequence). As DNA, the CDR3 is TGTGCCAGCAGTAAATTCGACAGGGCCCCCTCCTACGAGCAGTACTTC. Translation: CASSKFDRAPSYEQYF.

This clonotype has more than one count but fewer than ten. The chain couples TRBV18 to TRBJ2-5; D is undetermined. The end of the DNA is better explained by TRBJ2-1, so the J call may be wrong. CDR1 is KGHSH, CDR2 LQKENI, per germline. The CDR3 runs 13 residues. CDR3 sequence reads: CASSPPSINEQFF. The CDR3 DNA follows: TGTGCCAGCTCACCCCCGAGTATTAATGAGCAGTTCTTC.

This clonotype appeared a few times. The J gene is TRBJ2-7, the V gene TRBV20-1, with TRBD2 matching 11 bases. This CDR3 spans 20 amino acids. Germline V CDR1 and CDR2: DFQATT, SNEGSKA (reference sequence). J was trimmed by 0 bases and V by 0 bases; bases with no gene match: 16. The CDR3 reads CSARDWSQGLAGGNSYEQYF. CDR3 nucleotides: TGCAGTGCTAGAGATTGGTCCCAAGGGTTAGCGGGAGGGAACTCCTACGAGCAGTACTTC.

A few counts support this clonotype. V usage is TRBV20-1 and J usage is TRBJ1-2, with D perhaps matching TRBD1 (5 bases). Trimming cost V 0 bases and J 6 bases, with 14 bases left between them. The CDR3 is 14 amino acids. In germline, CDR1 is DFQATT, CDR2 SNEGSKA (reference sequence). CDR3 bases: TGCAGTGCTAGAGATGGGACGGGACCAAATGGCTACACCTTC. This encodes CSARDGTGPNGYTF.

V is TRBV14 and J is TRBJ1-4; a possible D gene is TRBD1 (5 bases). This CDR3 is built from 13 residues. V dropped 4 bases and J dropped 6 bases, with 9 bases sitting between them. Germline V gives CDR1 SGHDN, CDR2 FVKESK. CDR3 region: CASSLGTHEKLFF. CDR3 nucleotide sequence: TGTGCCAGCAGCCTCGGGACGCATGAAAAACTGTTTTTT.

This CDR3 reads CASILGLAGGHTDTQYF. The CDR3 DNA sequence: TGTGCCAGCATCCTAGGACTAGCGGGAGGGCACACAGATACGCAGTATTTT. The rearrangement links TRBV7-2 to TRBJ2-3; TRBD2 matches 15 bases. Germline values: CDR1 SGHTA, CDR2 FQGNSA. CDR3 length: 17 amino acids. V shed 7 bases, J shed 2 bases, and the junction held 7 bases outside the gene matches.

The chain links TRBV10-3 to TRBJ1-5; D is possibly TRBD1 (5 bases). The CDR3 has 12 residues. Germline CDR1 and CDR2: ENHRY and SYGVKD. The germline V and J ends were trimmed by 7 bases and 6 bases, with 10 bases remaining between them. The CDR3 protein is CAIKWGGQPQHF. CDR3 DNA: TGTGCCATCAAATGGGGGGGTCAGCCCCAGCATTTT.

This clonotype was counted only a few times. V usage is TRBV25-1 and J usage is TRBJ2-1; 10 nucleotides agree with TRBD2. J gave up 2 bases and V 2 bases, and 0 bases lay outside the gene matches. Germline V gene lookup returns CDR1 MGHDK and CDR2 SYGVNS. This CDR3 region has 15 residues. In nucleotides, the CDR3 is TGTGCCAGCAGTGAAAGCGGGAGGGCCTACAATGAGCAGTTCTTC. Protein: CASSESGRAYNEQFF.

This clonotype was seen only a few times. J is TRBJ2-5 and V is TRBV2; D is undetermined. This CDR3 region has 10 residues. Between the trimmed V and J ends, which lost 8 bases and 3 bases, there was a span of 4 bases. Germline V gene sequence: CDR1 SNHLY, CDR2 FYNNEI. CDR3 DNA sequence: TGTGCCAGCTGGAAAGAGACCCAGTACTTC. Translation: CASWKETQYF.

This clonotype turned up a few times. This rearrangement joins TRBV5-6 to TRBJ2-3; TRBD2 aligns across 9 bases. With 4 bases clipped from V and 2 bases from J, the junction kept 11 bases outside the gene matches. Germline CDR1 and CDR2: SGHDT and YYEEEE. The CDR3 covers 17 residues. CDR3 DNA: TGTGCCAGCAGCCTGTCTCTAGCGGGGTCCTACACAGATACGCAGTATTTT. This codes for CASSLSLAGSYTDTQYF.

A few counts support this clonotype. The chain employs TRBV5-6 and TRBJ1-3, with a possible D match to TRBD1 (6 bases). Trimming cost V 0 bases and J 2 bases, with 9 bases left between them. The germline V gene has CDR1 SGHDT and CDR2 YYEEEE. The CDR3 is 15 amino acids. The chain's CDR3 is CASSLETGTGNTIYF. CDR3 bases: TGTGCCAGCAGCTTGGAGACAGGTACTGGAAACACCATATATTTT.

This clonotype was seen a handful of times. The chain employs TRBV5-1 and TRBJ2-5; D remains ambiguous. The end of the DNA is better explained by TRBJ2-1, so the J call may be wrong. The CDR3 runs to 12 residues. Germline CDR1 is SGHRS and CDR2 is YFSETQ. The CDR3 DNA follows: TGCGCCAGCAGCTGCGATGGTAGTGTGCAGTTCTTC. This encodes CASSCDGSVQFF.